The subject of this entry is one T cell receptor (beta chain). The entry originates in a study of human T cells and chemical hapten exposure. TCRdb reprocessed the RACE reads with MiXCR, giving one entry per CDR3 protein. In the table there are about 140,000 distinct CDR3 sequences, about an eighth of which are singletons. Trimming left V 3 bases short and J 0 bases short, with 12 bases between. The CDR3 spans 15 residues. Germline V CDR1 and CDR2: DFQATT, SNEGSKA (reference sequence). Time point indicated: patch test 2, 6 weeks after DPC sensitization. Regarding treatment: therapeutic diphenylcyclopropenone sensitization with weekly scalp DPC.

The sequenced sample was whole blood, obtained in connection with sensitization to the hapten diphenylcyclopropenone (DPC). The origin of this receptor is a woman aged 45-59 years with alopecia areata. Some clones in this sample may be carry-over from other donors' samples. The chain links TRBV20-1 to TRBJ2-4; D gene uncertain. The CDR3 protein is CSASSRWTAKNIQYF. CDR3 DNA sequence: TGCAGTGCTAGTTCTAGGTGGACAGCCAAAAACATTCAGTACTTC.